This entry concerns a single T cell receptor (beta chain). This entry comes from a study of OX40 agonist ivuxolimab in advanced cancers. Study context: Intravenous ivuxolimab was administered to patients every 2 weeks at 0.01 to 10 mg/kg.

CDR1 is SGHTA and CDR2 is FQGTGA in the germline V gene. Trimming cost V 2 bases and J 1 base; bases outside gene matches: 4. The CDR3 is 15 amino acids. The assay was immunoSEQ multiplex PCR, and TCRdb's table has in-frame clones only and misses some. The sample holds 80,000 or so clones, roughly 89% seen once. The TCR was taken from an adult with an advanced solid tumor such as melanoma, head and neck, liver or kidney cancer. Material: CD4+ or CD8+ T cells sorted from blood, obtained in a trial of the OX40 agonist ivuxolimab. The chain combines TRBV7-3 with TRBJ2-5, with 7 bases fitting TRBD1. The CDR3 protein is CASSLHRGGQETQYF. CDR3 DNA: TGTGCCAGCAGCTTACACAGGGGCGGCCAAGAGACCCAGTACTTC.